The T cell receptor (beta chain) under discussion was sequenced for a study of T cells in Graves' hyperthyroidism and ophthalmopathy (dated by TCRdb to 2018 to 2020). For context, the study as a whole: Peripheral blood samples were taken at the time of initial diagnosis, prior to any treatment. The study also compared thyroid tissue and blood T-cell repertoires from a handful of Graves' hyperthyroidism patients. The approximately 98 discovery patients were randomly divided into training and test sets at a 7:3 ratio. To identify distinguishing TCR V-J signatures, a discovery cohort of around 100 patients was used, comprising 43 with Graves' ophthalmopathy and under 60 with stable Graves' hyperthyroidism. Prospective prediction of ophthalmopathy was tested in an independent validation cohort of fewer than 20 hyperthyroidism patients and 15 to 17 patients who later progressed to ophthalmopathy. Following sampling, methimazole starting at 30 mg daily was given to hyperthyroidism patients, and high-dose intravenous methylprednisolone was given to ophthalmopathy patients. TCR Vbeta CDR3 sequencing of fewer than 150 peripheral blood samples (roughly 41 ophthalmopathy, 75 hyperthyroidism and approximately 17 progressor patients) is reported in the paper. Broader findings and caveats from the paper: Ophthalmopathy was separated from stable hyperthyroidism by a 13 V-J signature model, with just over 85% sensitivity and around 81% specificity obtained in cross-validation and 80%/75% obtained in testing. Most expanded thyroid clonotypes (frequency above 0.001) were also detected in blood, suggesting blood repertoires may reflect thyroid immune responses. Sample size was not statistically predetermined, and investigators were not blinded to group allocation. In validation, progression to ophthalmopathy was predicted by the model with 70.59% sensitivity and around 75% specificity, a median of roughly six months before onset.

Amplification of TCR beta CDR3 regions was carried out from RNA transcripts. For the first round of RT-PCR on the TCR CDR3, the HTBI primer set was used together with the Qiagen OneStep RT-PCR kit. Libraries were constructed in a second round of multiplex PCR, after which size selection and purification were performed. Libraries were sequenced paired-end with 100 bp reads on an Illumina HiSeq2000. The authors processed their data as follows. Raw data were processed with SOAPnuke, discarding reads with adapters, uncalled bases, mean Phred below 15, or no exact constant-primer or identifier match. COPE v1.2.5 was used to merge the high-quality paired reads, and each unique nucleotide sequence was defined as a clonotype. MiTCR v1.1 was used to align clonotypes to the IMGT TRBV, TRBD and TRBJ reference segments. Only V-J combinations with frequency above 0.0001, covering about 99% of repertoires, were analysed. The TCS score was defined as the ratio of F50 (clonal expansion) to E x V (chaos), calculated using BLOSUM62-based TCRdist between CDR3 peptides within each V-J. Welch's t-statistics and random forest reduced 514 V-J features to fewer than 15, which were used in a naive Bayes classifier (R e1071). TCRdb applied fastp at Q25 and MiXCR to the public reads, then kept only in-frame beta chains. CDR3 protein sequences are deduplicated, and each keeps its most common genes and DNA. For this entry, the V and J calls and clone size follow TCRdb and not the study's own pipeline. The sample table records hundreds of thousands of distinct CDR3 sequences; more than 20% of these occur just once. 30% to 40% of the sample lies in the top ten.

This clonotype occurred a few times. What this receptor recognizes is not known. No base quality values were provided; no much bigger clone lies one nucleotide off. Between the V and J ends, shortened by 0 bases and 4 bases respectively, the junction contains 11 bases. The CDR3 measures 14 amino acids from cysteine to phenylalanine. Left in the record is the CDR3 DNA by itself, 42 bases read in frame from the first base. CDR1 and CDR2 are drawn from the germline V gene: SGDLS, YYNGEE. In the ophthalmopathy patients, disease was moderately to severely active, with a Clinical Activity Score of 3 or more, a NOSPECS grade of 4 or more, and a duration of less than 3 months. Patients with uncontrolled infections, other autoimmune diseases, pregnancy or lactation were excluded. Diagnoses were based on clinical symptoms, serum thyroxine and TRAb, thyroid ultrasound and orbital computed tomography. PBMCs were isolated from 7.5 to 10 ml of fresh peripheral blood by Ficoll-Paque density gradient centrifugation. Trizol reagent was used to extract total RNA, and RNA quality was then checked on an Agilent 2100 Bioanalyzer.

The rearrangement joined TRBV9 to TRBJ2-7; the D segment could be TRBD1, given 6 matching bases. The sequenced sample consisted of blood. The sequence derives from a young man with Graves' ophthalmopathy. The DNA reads TGTGCCAGCAGCGTAGGAAACAGGGATTACGAGCAGTACTTC. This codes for CASSVGNRDYEQYF.